This T cell receptor beta chain came from a study of blood T cell repertoires in COVID-19. In the study overall: COVID-19 samples, acute and convalescent, were from the United States, Italy and Spain.

The CDR3 length is 12 residues. V was pared by 4 bases and J by 11 bases, with 5 bases of the junction left unmatched. Germline lookup yields CDR1 SQVTM and CDR2 ANQGSEA. Some clones are missing from TCRdb's copy, which holds only in-frame ones; the method was immunoSEQ multiplex PCR. The sample has 70,000 to 90,000 clones; over 80% are singletons. This chain uses TRBV29-1 with TRBJ2-1, with 10 nucleotides matching TRBD2. Sequenced: peripheral blood. This TCR derives from a human donor in a cohort sampled during active COVID-19. The CDR3 region is CSVAGLADQQFF. The CDR3 nucleotides are TGCAGCGTTGCCGGACTAGCGGACCAGCAGTTCTTC.